The source of this T cell receptor (beta chain) is a study of blood T cell repertoires in COVID-19. In the study overall: Sources were T cells, B-cell-depleted T cells, or PBMCs; the material itself was cDNA or gDNA.

This CDR3 has 16 amino acids. CDR1 KGHDR and CDR2 SFDVKD come from the germline V gene. J lost 0 bases, V lost 2 bases, and 1 base had no gene match. Original handling: Reference gene primer amplification in the assay estimated nucleated cell counts. Profiled with immunoSEQ multiplex PCR; TCRdb holds only in-frame clones, not every one. Clonal size and the V and J genes are those of that table, whereas D and trimming came from the DNA. The sample holds approximately 250,000 clones, more than 75% seen once. This rearrangement joins TRBV24-1 to TRBJ1-5; 9 nucleotides line up with TRBD1. This clonotype was sampled from a woman aged 60-70 years who had recovered from COVID-19. Sample: peripheral blood. The DNA of the CDR3 is TGTGCCACCAGTGATTCGGGACAGGGTAGCAATCAGCCCCAGCATTTT. Its translation: CATSDSGQGSNQPQHF.